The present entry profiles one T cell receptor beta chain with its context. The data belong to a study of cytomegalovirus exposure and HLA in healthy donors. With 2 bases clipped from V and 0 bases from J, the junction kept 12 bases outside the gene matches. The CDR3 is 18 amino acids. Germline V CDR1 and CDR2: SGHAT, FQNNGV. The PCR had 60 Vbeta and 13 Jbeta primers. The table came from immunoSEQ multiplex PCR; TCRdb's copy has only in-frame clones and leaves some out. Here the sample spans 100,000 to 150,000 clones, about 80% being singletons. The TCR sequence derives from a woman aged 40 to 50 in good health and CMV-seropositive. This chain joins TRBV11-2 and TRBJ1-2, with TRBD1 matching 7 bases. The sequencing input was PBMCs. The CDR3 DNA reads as TGTGCCAGCAGCTTAACAGGGGCTTCCGGTGCCACTAACTATGGCTACACCTTC. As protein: CASSLTGASGATNYGYTF. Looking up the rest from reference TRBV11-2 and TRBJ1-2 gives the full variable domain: EAGVAQSPRYKIIEKRQSVAFWCNPISGHATLYWYQQILGQGPKLLIQFQNNGVVDDSQLPKDRFSAERLKGVDSTLKIQPAKLEDSAVYLCASSLTGASGATNYGYTFGSGTRLTVV.